The 32 T cell receptor beta chains presented below share a single source sample, sequenced in a study of T cell responses to AZD1222 COVID-19 vaccine. Assay: immunoSEQ multiplex PCR; the TCRdb copy retains only in-frame clones and omits some. The sample contains 110,000 or so clones, about nine tenths of which appear only once. Source: peripheral blood, taken on day 0 of AZD1222 vaccination. The receptor set was obtained from an adult in good health.

This clone came up a few times. The rearrangement links TRBV4-1 to TRBJ1-5; a weak D match, TRBD1 (5 bases). The germline V gene has CDR1 MGHRA and CDR2 YSYEKL. This CDR3 has 15 amino acids. Trimming pared 0 bases from V and 5 bases from J, leaving 11 bases between. CDR3 in DNA: TGCGCCAGCAGCCAAGATACGGGGACGCATCAGCCCCAGCATTTT. Translation: CASSQDTGTHQPQHF.

This chain links TRBV30 with TRBJ2-7; D possibly matches TRBD1 or TRBD2 (6 bases each). Germline V gene data show CDR1 as GTSNPN and CDR2 as SVGIG (reference sequence). V dropped 3 bases and J dropped 2 bases, with 8 bases sitting between them. This CDR3 is 12 amino acids long. The CDR3 reads CAWSRGPYEQYF. The DNA of the CDR3 is TGTGCCTGGAGCCGGGGGCCCTACGAGCAGTACTTC.

The chain links TRBV24-1 to TRBJ1-5; D not resolved. This CDR3 is 15 amino acids long. Trimming left V 9 bases short and J 0 bases short, with 14 bases between. Germline V gene data show CDR1 as KGHDR and CDR2 as SFDVKD. CDR3 coding DNA: TGTGCCACCCCGGGAGGAGGTGATAGCAATCAGCCCCAGCATTTT. This sequence encodes CATPGGGDSNQPQHF.

The chain recombines TRBV5-4 with TRBJ1-4; D is undetermined. Germline lookup yields CDR1 SGHNT and CDR2 YYREEE (reference sequence). Between the trimmed V and J ends, which lost 5 bases and 6 bases, there was a span of 20 bases. This CDR3 is built from 16 residues. CDR3 sequence reads: CASSFGGQEVDEKLFF. The CDR3 DNA reads TGTGCCAGCAGTTTCGGCGGGCAGGAGGTAGATGAAAAACTGTTTTTT.

V gene TRBV5-6 combines with J gene TRBJ1-4; D gene ambiguous. CDR3 length: 14 amino acids. Trimming removed 0 bases from V and 5 bases from J, with 8 bases in between. Germline lookup yields CDR1 SGHDT and CDR2 YYEEEE. CDR3 sequence: CASSLDRLNEKLFF. For the CDR3, the DNA is TGTGCCAGCAGCTTGGATAGGCTAAATGAAAAACTGTTTTTT.

This clone is a singleton in its sample. This sequence joins TRBV7-9 and TRBJ1-2, with 10 nucleotides matching TRBD1. CDR1 and CDR2 (germline): SEHNR, FQNEAQ (reference sequence). J gave up 7 bases and V 4 bases, and 12 bases lay outside the gene matches. The CDR3 contains 16 residues. This chain's CDR3 is CASSSSLPGQGIGYTF. Written as DNA, the CDR3 is TGTGCCAGCAGCTCCTCCCTGCCGGGACAGGGGATTGGCTACACCTTC.

This chain links TRBV24-1 with TRBJ1-5; D call uncertain. V was shortened by 4 bases and J by 6 bases, with 9 bases between the two germline ends. The CDR3 sequence is 13 residues long. CDR1 is KGHDR, CDR2 SFDVKD, per germline. CDR3 nucleotides: TGTGCCACCAGTGACTCGGATTCTCAGCCCCAGCATTTT. Its translation: CATSDSDSQPQHF.

The chain carries TRBV7-2 and TRBJ1-2, with D tentatively TRBD1 (6 bases). Trimming took 3 bases from V and 2 from J, leaving 10 bases between them. Germline CDR1 reads SGHTA; CDR2 reads FQGNSA. The CDR3 length is 14 residues. The CDR3 sequence is CASSLAQGNYGYTF. The CDR3 DNA sequence: TGTGCCAGCAGCTTGGCCCAGGGGAACTATGGCTACACCTTC.

The rearrangement joins TRBV7-9 to TRBJ1-1, with 7 bases matching TRBD1. V shed 3 bases and J 2 bases; nucleotides not matched to a gene: 6. The germline CDR1 and CDR2 sequences are SEHNR and FQNEAQ (reference sequence). The CDR3 length is 15 residues. The CDR3, as DNA: TGTGCCAGCAGCTTCGGACAGGCGATCAACACTGAAGCTTTCTTT. It specifies CASSFGQAINTEAFF.

The chain has TRBV7-9 and TRBJ1-6; 8 bases are a match to TRBD1. Germline V gives CDR1 SEHNR, CDR2 FQNEAQ (reference sequence). Trimming took 3 bases from V and 3 from J; bases not matched to a gene: 4. The CDR3 sequence is 16 residues long. This CDR3 reads CASSFGQGFYNSPLHF. The CDR3 nucleotides read TGTGCCAGCAGCTTCGGACAGGGTTTCTATAATTCACCCCTCCACTTT. The full variable domain, its missing parts supplied by reference TRBV7-9 and TRBJ1-6, is DTGVSQNPRHKITKRGQNVTFRCDPISEHNRLYWYRQTLGQGPEFLTYFQNEAQLEKSRLLSDRFSAERPKGSFSTLEIQRTEQGDSAMYLCASSFGQGFYNSPLHFGNGTRLTVT.

The rearrangement joins TRBV5-5 to TRBJ1-2, with TRBD1 as a possible D gene (5 bases). V was trimmed by 0 bases and J by 7 bases, leaving 10 bases between them. Germline V gives CDR1 SGHKS, CDR2 YYEKEE (reference sequence). This CDR3 spans 13 amino acids. The CDR3 region has the DNA TGTGCCAGCAGCTTGGCCGGGGGAAGTGGCTACACCTTC. As protein: CASSLAGGSGYTF.

The genes are TRBV5-8 and TRBJ2-4; D may correspond to TRBD1 or TRBD2 (5 bases each). Between the trimmed V and J ends, which lost 1 base and 6 bases, there was a span of 8 bases. CDR1 and CDR2 from the germline V gene are SGHTS and YDEGEE. CDR3 size: 13 residues. The CDR3 sequence: CASSLTGLNIQYF. CDR3 nucleotide sequence: TGTGCCAGCAGCTTGACAGGACTAAACATTCAGTACTTC.

The CDR3 nucleotides are TGTGCCAGCAACCGACAGGGGGCGCTTACTGAAGCTTTCTTT. This codes for CASNRQGALTEAFF. This chain joins TRBV28 and TRBJ1-1; the match to TRBD1 covers 10 bases. Germline V lookup: CDR1 MDHEN, CDR2 SYDVKM. This CDR3 spans 14 amino acids. V shed 7 bases, J shed 5 bases, and the junction held 7 bases outside the gene matches.

The rearrangement links TRBV5-1 to TRBJ1-1, with 10 nucleotides matching TRBD1. J lost 0 bases, V lost 6 bases, and 8 bases had no gene match. Germline V lookup: CDR1 SGHRS, CDR2 YFSETQ. CDR3 size: 16 residues. CDR3: CASTYGDRGMNTEAFF. CDR3 in DNA: TGCGCCAGCACCTATGGGGACAGGGGCATGAACACTGAAGCTTTCTTT. Filled out from reference TRBV5-1 and TRBJ1-1, the complete variable domain reads KAGVTQTPRYLIKTRGQQVTLSCSPISGHRSVSWYQQTPGQGLQFLFEYFSETQRNKGNFPGRFSGRQFSNSRSEMNVSTLELGDSALYLCASTYGDRGMNTEAFFGQGTRLTVV.

This chain links TRBV6-6 with TRBJ1-1, with D maybe TRBD1 (6 bases). This CDR3 has 14 amino acids. CDR1 and CDR2 (germline): MNHNY, SVGAGI (reference sequence). V was trimmed by 10 bases and J by 7 bases, leaving 22 bases between them. CDR3 DNA: TGTGCCACCACCCCCGCCAGGGGCCGAAATGAAGCTTTCTTT. Protein product: CATTPARGRNEAFF.

The genes are TRBV4-1 and TRBJ2-3, with D perhaps matching TRBD2 (7 bases). CDR3 length: 15 residues. Germline CDR1 is MGHRA and CDR2 is YSYEKL. The V end lost 1 base, the J end lost 9 bases, and 17 bases lay between the germline ends. The CDR3: CASSQAGGGLETQYF. For the CDR3, the DNA is TGCGCCAGCAGCCAAGCTGGGGGGGGGCTCGAGACGCAGTATTTT.

This clone was observed a handful of times. The chain recombines TRBV6-5 with TRBJ1-1; 8 bases fit TRBD1. CDR1 MNHEY and CDR2 SVGAGI come from the germline V gene. CDR3 length equals 12 residues. V lost 4 bases to trimming and J lost 9 bases; unmatched junction nucleotides: 4. The CDR3, as DNA: TGTGCCAGCAGTTCCGGACAGGGAAAAGCTTTCTTT. It translates to CASSSGQGKAFF.

J is TRBJ1-1 and V is TRBV25-1; D gene ambiguous. The CDR3 sequence is 11 residues long. V gave up 4 bases and J gave up 8 bases, with 8 bases separating them. Looked up from germline, CDR1 is MGHDK and CDR2 is SYGVNS. CDR3 sequence: CASSGYAEAFF. CDR3 in DNA: TGTGCCAGCAGTGGTTATGCCGAAGCTTTCTTT.

The rearrangement links TRBV28 to TRBJ2-7; 9 bases align to TRBD2. CDR3 length: 15 residues. Trimming cost V 1 base and J 1 base; bases outside gene matches: 2. Germline V gene data show CDR1 as MDHEN and CDR2 as SYDVKM. The CDR3 loop is CASSLSSGASYEQYF. The CDR3 DNA follows: TGTGCCAGCAGTTTATCTAGCGGGGCGTCCTACGAGCAGTACTTC. The whole variable domain, remainder taken from reference TRBV28 and TRBJ2-7, is DVKVTQSSRYLVKRTGEKVFLECVQDMDHENMFWYRQDPGLGLRLIYFSYDVKMKEKGDIPEGYSVSREKKERFSLILESASTNQTSMYLCASSLSSGASYEQYFGPGTRLTVT.

This clone was detected once. V is TRBV7-2 and J is TRBJ2-5, with D hard to call. With 0 bases removed from V and 5 bases from J, the gap between germline ends came to 13 bases. This CDR3 is built from 15 residues. The germline CDR1 and CDR2 sequences are SGHTA and FQGNSA. Here the CDR3 DNA reads TGTGCCAGCAGCTTAGCTACGGAGTCGGTGGAGACCCAGTACTTC. As protein: CASSLATESVETQYF.

V is TRBV14 and J is TRBJ1-6; no firm D call. Trimming took 1 base from V and 9 from J, leaving 4 bases between them. The CDR3 sequence is 12 residues long. The germline CDR1 and CDR2 sequences are SGHDN and FVKESK. The CDR3 is CASSQGASPLHF. The CDR3 coding sequence is TGTGCCAGCAGCCAAGGAGCTTCACCCCTCCACTTT.

The chain uses TRBV7-2 and TRBJ2-2; D perhaps matches TRBD1 (6 bases). In germline, CDR1 is SGHTA, CDR2 FQGNSA. Trimming removed 5 bases at V and 0 bases at J, with 13 bases between. There are 16 residues in the CDR3. CDR3 DNA: TGTGCCAGCAGCGCCCAAGGACAGACGAACACCGGGGAGCTGTTTTTT. Translation gives CASSAQGQTNTGELFF.

This sequence joins TRBV9 and TRBJ1-1, with 7 bases that match TRBD1. The length of the CDR3 is 15 residues. From germline, CDR1 is SGDLS and CDR2 YYNGEE. The trim removed 4 bases at V and 0 bases at J, leaving 6 bases unmatched. Here the CDR3 DNA reads TGTGCCAGCAGCCCTAAGACAGGGTTGAACACTGAAGCTTTCTTT. Amino acids: CASSPKTGLNTEAFF.

V usage is TRBV7-3 and J usage is TRBJ2-5; D is undetermined. Germline V gives CDR1 SGHTA, CDR2 FQGTGA. The germline V and J ends were trimmed by 2 bases and 1 base, with 8 bases remaining between them. This CDR3 is built from 14 residues. The CDR3 DNA reads as TGTGCCAGCAGCTTAGGGCCAGTCCAAGAGACCCAGTACTTC. Its protein product is CASSLGPVQETQYF.

The J gene is TRBJ2-2, the V gene TRBV9; TRBD2 matches 8 bases. The CDR3 is made up of 16 amino acids. Germline trimming cut 3 bases from V and 6 bases from J; bases unmatched to any gene: 10. The V gene's germline CDR1 is SGDLS and CDR2 YYNGEE. The CDR3 nucleotides read TGTGCCAGCAGCGACTACTATGCGGGGGGCTCCGGGGAGCTGTTTTTT. Residues: CASSDYYAGGSGELFF.

The genes are TRBV5-1 and TRBJ1-1, with a tentative D call TRBD1 (5 bases). CDR3 length equals 14 residues. The V gene lost 0 bases and the J gene lost 4 bases, with 10 bases spanning the gap. The V gene's germline CDR1 is SGHRS and CDR2 YFSETQ. CDR3 coding DNA: TGCGCCAGCAGCTTGGGAGGGGTCGGCACTGAAGCTTTCTTT. This sequence encodes CASSLGGVGTEAFF.

V usage is TRBV28 and J usage is TRBJ1-1, with D perhaps TRBD1 (5 bases). Germline CDR1 is MDHEN and CDR2 is SYDVKM. The CDR3 extends over 15 amino acids. The V gene lost 5 bases and the J gene lost 4 bases, with 17 bases spanning the gap. The CDR3 region is CASSPHEGRVTEAFF. The CDR3 region has the DNA TGTGCCAGCAGTCCACACGAGGGGCGCGTCACTGAAGCTTTCTTT.

The chain links TRBV7-8 to TRBJ1-2, with D tentatively TRBD1 (6 bases). The ends were cut back, 3 bases at V and 6 bases at J, with 23 bases in the middle. From germline, CDR1 is SGHVS and CDR2 FQNEAQ. This CDR3 contains 17 residues. The CDR3 DNA reads TGTGCCAGCAGCTTTAACCCCCCGGGCCAGGGGTTACATGGCTACACCTTC. It encodes CASSFNPPGQGLHGYTF.

This chain connects TRBV6-5 to TRBJ2-7; TRBD1 aligns across 9 bases. The CDR3 is made up of 13 amino acids. Germline V gene lookup returns CDR1 MNHEY and CDR2 SVGAGI. The trim removed 11 bases at V and 2 bases at J, leaving 7 bases unmatched. In nucleotides, the CDR3 is TGTGCCGCCACGCGGGACAGGGCCTACGAGCAGTACTTC. This gives the protein CAATRDRAYEQYF.

This clone was seen only once. The rearrangement joins TRBV7-9 to TRBJ2-3; 11 nucleotides line up with TRBD2. The CDR3 is made up of 17 amino acids. Germline lookup yields CDR1 SEHNR and CDR2 FQNEAQ (reference sequence). With V trimmed by 2 bases and J by 9 bases, 13 bases remained unmatched. CDR3 amino acids: CASSLLGGLTSGGTQYF. CDR3 coding DNA: TGTGCCAGCAGCTTATTAGGAGGCCTAACTAGCGGGGGAACGCAGTATTTT. Drawing the rest from reference TRBV7-9 and TRBJ2-3, the complete variable domain is DTGVSQNPRHKITKRGQNVTFRCDPISEHNRLYWYRQTLGQGPEFLTYFQNEAQLEKSRLLSDRFSAERPKGSFSTLEIQRTEQGDSAMYLCASSLLGGLTSGGTQYFGPGTRLTVL.

In DNA form, the CDR3 reads TGTGCCAGCAGCTCACAGGGTAACACTGAAGCTTTCTTT. Amino acids: CASSSQGNTEAFF. V usage is TRBV5-4 and J usage is TRBJ1-1; D perhaps matches TRBD1 (6 bases). The CDR3 contains 13 residues. In germline, CDR1 is SGHNT, CDR2 YYREEE (reference sequence). V shed 3 bases and J shed 2 bases, with 8 bases lying between them.

CDR3 DNA sequence: TGTGCCAGCTCACCAAACCTAAATCAGCCCCAGCATTTT. It encodes CASSPNLNQPQHF. The chain links TRBV18 to TRBJ1-5; D not certain. CDR3 length equals 13 residues. Germline-derived CDR1 and CDR2 are KGHSH and LQKENI. Trimming cost V 2 bases and J 4 bases, with 6 bases left between them.